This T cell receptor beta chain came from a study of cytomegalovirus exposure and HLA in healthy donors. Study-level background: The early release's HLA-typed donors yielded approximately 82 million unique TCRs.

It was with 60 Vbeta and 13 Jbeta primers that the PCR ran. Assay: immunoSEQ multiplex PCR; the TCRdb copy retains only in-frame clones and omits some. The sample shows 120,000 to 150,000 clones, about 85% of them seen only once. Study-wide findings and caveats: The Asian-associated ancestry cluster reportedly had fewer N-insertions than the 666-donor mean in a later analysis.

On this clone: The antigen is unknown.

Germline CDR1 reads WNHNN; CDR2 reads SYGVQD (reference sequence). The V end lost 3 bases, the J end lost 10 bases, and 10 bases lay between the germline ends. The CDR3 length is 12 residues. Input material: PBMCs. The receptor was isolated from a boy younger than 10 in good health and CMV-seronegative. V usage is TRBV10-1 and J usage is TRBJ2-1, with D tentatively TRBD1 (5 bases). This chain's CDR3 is CASSEGVSEQFF. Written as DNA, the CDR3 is TGCGCCAGCAGTGAAGGGGTAAGCGAGCAGTTCTTC.